This T cell receptor (beta chain) was captured by sequencing in a study of blood T cell repertoires in COVID-19. Across the study: Sites across the United States, Italy and Spain contributed samples from acute and convalescent COVID-19.

The table came from immunoSEQ multiplex PCR; TCRdb's copy has only in-frame clones and leaves some out. The sample holds under 450,000 clones, 75% to 90% seen once. The clonotype was recovered from an older woman with COVID-19, enrolled during active disease. Input material: peripheral blood.

Here the CDR3 reads CASSLSSGGRETQYF. The CDR3 region has the DNA TGTGCCAGCAGTCTCTCTAGCGGGGGGAGAGAGACCCAGTACTTC. The gene calls are TRBV6-2 or TRBV6-3 and TRBJ2-5, with TRBD2 identical over 11 bases. Germline V CDR1 and CDR2: MNHEY, SVGEGT. V gave up 5 bases and J gave up 4 bases; unmatched junction bases: 6. CDR3 length: 15 residues.